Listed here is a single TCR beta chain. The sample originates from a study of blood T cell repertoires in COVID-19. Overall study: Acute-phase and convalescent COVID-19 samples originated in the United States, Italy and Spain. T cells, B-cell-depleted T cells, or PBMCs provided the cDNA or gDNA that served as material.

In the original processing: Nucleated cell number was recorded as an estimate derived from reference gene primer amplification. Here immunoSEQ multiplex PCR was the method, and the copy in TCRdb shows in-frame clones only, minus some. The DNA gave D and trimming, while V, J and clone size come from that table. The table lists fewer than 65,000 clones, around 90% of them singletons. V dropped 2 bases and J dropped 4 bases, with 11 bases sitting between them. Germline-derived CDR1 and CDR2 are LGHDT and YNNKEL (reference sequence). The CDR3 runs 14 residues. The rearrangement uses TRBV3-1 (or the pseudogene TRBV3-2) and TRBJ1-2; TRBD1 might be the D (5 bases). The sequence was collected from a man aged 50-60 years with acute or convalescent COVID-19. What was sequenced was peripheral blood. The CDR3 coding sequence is TGTGCCAGCAGCCAAATGGAGGGGAGCTATGGCTACACCTTC. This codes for CASSQMEGSYGYTF.